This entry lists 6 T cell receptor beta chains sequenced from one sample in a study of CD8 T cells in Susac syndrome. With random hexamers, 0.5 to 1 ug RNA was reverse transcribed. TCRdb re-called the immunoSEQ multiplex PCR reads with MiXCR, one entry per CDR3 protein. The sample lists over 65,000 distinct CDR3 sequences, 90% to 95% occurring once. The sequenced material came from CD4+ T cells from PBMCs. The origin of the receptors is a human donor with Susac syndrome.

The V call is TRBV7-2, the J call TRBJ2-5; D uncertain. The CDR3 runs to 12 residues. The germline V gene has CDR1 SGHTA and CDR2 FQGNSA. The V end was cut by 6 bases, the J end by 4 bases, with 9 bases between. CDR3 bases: TGTGCCAGCAGAGAGGTAGGAGAGACCCAGTACTTC. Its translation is CASREVGETQYF.

CDR3 sequence: CASSEQAPGQPQHF. CDR3 nucleotides: TGTGCCAGCAGCGAGCAGGCGCCGGGACAGCCCCAGCATTTT. The chain has TRBV7-2 and TRBJ1-5; D call uncertain. The V gene's germline CDR1 is SGHTA and CDR2 FQGNSA. Trimming removed 5 bases at V and 7 bases at J, with 15 bases between. The CDR3 has 14 residues.

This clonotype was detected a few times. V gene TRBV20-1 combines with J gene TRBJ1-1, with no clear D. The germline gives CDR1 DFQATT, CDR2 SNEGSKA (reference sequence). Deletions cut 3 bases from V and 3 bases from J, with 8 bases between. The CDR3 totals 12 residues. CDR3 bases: TGCAGTGCTAGGGCTAGGGACACTGAAGCTTTCTTT. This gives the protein CSARARDTEAFF.

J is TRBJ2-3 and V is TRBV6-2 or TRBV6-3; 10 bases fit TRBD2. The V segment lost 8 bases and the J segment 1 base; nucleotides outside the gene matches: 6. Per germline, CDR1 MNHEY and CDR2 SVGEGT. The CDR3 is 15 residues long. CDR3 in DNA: TGTGCCAGCCGAGACGGGACTAGCGGCACAGATACGCAGTATTTT. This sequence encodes CASRDGTSGTDTQYF.

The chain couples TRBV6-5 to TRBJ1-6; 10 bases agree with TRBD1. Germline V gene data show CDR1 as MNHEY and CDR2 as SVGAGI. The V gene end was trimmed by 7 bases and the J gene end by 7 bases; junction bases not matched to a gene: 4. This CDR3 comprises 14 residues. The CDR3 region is CASMAGQGNSPLHF. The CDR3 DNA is TGTGCCAGCATGGCGGGACAGGGGAATTCACCCCTCCACTTT.

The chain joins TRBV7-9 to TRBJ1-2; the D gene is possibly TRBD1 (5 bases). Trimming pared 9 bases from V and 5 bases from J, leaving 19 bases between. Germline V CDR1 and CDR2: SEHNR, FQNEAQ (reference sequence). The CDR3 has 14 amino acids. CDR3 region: CASTVEGRGYGYTF. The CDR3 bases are TGTGCCAGTACCGTCGAGGGGCGCGGTTATGGCTACACCTTC.